This entry lists 28 T cell receptor beta chains sequenced from one sample in a study of control samples from healthy donors and cancer patients. Some clones are missing from TCRdb's copy, which holds only in-frame ones; the method was immunoSEQ multiplex PCR. The sample carries about 120,000 clones, about 93% recorded once. The sample taken for sequencing was blood. The receptors stem from a young man in good health.

The chain carries TRBV20-1 and TRBJ2-1, with 8 bases aligning to TRBD1. With 3 bases clipped from V and 4 bases from J, the junction kept 5 bases outside the gene matches. CDR1 DFQATT and CDR2 SNEGSKA come from the germline V gene (reference sequence). The CDR3 covers 14 residues. The DNA of the CDR3 is TGCAGTGCTAGTCACAGGGGGATATACAATGAGCAGTTCTTC. Amino acid sequence: CSASHRGIYNEQFF.

J is TRBJ2-4 and V is TRBV6-6, with 9 bases lining up with TRBD1. Germline CDR1 reads MNHNY; CDR2 reads SVGAGI (reference sequence). With V trimmed by 5 bases and J by 6 bases, 5 bases remained unmatched. There are 14 residues in the CDR3. CDR3 in DNA: TGTGCCAGCAGTCCCACAGGGGGCGGAAACATTCAGTACTTC. Translating gives CASSPTGGGNIQYF.

The chain combines TRBV10-3 with TRBJ2-1, with D perhaps TRBD2 (5 bases). V dropped 2 bases and J dropped 5 bases, with 13 bases sitting between them. Looked up from germline, CDR1 is ENHRY and CDR2 is SYGVKD. This CDR3 spans 15 amino acids. CDR3 region: CAISEPLRTDNEQFF. In DNA, the CDR3 is TGTGCCATCAGTGAGCCACTACGGACTGACAATGAGCAGTTCTTC.

V gene TRBV10-1 combines with J gene TRBJ2-3; D not resolved. CDR1 is WNHNN and CDR2 is SYGVQD in the germline V gene (reference sequence). V lost 3 bases to trimming and J lost 5 bases, with 12 bases between them. CDR3 length equals 14 residues. The CDR3 nucleotides read TGCGCCAGCAGTGAACGGATCCCTGAAGATACGCAGTATTTT. The encoded protein is CASSERIPEDTQYF.

This clone was detected once. CDR3 DNA sequence: TGTGCCAGCAGTTATGGGCGACTGACCTACGAGCAGTACTTC. It is translated as CASSYGRLTYEQYF. This sequence joins TRBV6-5 and TRBJ2-7; unclear D gene. Germline V CDR1 and CDR2: MNHEY, SVGAGI. V shed 3 bases and J shed 2 bases, with 11 bases lying between them. The CDR3 extends over 14 amino acids.

This clone has only one observation. This chain joins TRBV14 and TRBJ1-5; D remains ambiguous. V was shortened by 2 bases and J by 3 bases, with 14 bases between the two germline ends. The germline V gene encodes CDR1 SGHDN and CDR2 FVKESK. The CDR3 covers 16 residues. CDR3 DNA sequence: TGTGCCAGCAGCCAACGTACGCCCTCGGACAATCAGCCCCAGCATTTT. This translates into CASSQRTPSDNQPQHF.

The chain couples TRBV28 to TRBJ1-2; D call uncertain. Germline V gives CDR1 MDHEN, CDR2 SYDVKM. The length of the CDR3 is 13 residues. Between the trimmed V and J ends, which lost 2 bases and 2 bases, there was a span of 6 bases. The CDR3 protein is CASSLPRNYGYTF. The CDR3 nucleotides are TGTGCCAGCAGTTTACCGCGGAACTATGGCTACACCTTC.

The chain has TRBV24-1 and TRBJ1-1; a possible D gene is TRBD1 (5 bases). V was cut by 1 base and J by 3 bases, with 5 bases left in between. This CDR3 has 13 residues. Germline CDR1 KGHDR, CDR2 SFDVKD. The CDR3 DNA reads as TGTGCCACCAGTGATTTAGGGGACACTGAAGCTTTCTTT. Translation gives CATSDLGDTEAFF.

This chain links TRBV5-6 with TRBJ1-4; TRBD1 agrees at 8 bases. The ends lost 3 bases at V and 3 bases at J; junction bases unmatched: 4. Per germline, CDR1 SGHDT and CDR2 YYEEEE. This CDR3 has 15 amino acids. Here the CDR3 DNA reads TGTGCCAGCAGCTCGCAGGGGGCGGCTAATGAAAAACTGTTTTTT. Residues: CASSSQGAANEKLFF.

This clone is a singleton in its sample. The chain has TRBV24-1 and TRBJ1-5; D remains unclear. Per the germline V gene, CDR1 is KGHDR and CDR2 is SFDVKD. This CDR3 has 13 amino acids. Trimming cost V 5 bases and J 6 bases, with 10 bases left between them. The CDR3 loop is CATSARDSQPQHF. The CDR3 coding sequence is TGTGCCACCAGTGCTAGGGATAGTCAGCCCCAGCATTTT.

The chain carries TRBV7-9 and TRBJ1-1; D call uncertain. The CDR3 totals 16 residues. The germline gives CDR1 SEHNR, CDR2 FQNEAQ (reference sequence). Trimming removed 4 bases at V and 1 base at J, with 16 bases between. As DNA, the CDR3 is TGTGCCAGCAGCTCTACGGGAGTACAGTCGAACACTGAAGCTTTCTTT. This gives the protein CASSSTGVQSNTEAFF.

The V and J genes are TRBV19 and TRBJ1-3; tentatively, D is TRBD1 (5 bases). The CDR3 extends over 16 amino acids. In germline, CDR1 is LNHDA, CDR2 SQIVND (reference sequence). V lost 7 bases to trimming and J lost 0 bases, with 16 bases between them. CDR3 nucleotides: TGTGCCAGTATTTCCGGGACGTCCGTCTCTGGAAACACCATATATTTT. This sequence encodes CASISGTSVSGNTIYF.

This clone was counted between two and nine times. The CDR3 DNA reads TGTGCCATCAGTGATTCAGGGTTAACTGGAAACACCATATATTTT. This encodes CAISDSGLTGNTIYF. V gene TRBV10-3 combines with J gene TRBJ1-3, with D perhaps matching TRBD1 (5 bases). In germline, CDR1 is ENHRY, CDR2 SYGVKD. V was cut by 3 bases and J by 2 bases, with 11 bases left in between. The CDR3 has 15 amino acids.

The V and J genes are TRBV3-1 (or the pseudogene TRBV3-2) and TRBJ2-7, with a weak D call TRBD1 (5 bases). Trimming removed 1 base from V and 4 bases from J, with 11 bases in between. Germline lookup yields CDR1 LGHDT and CDR2 YNNKEL (reference sequence). The CDR3 covers 14 residues. The CDR3 DNA is TGTGCCAGCAGCCAAGTAGACAAGGGGTACGAGCAGTACTTC. It codes for CASSQVDKGYEQYF.

V and J are TRBV19 and TRBJ2-2; TRBD1 matches at 8 bases. CDR1 and CDR2 from the germline V gene are LNHDA and SQIVND (reference sequence). The CDR3 loop spans 14 amino acids. J was trimmed by 3 bases and V by 6 bases; bases with no gene match: 3. The DNA of the CDR3 is TGTGCCAGTAGGACAGGGGTGTACACCGGGGAGCTGTTTTTT. Amino acids: CASRTGVYTGELFF.

V gene TRBV2 combines with J gene TRBJ1-3, with 8 bases that match TRBD1. The germline CDR1 and CDR2 sequences are SNHLY and FYNNEI. The CDR3 extends over 15 amino acids. The V gene end was trimmed by 6 bases and the J gene end by 2 bases; junction bases not matched to a gene: 6. The CDR3 sequence is CASRGDRGPGNTIYF. The CDR3 DNA is TGTGCCAGCAGGGGTGACAGGGGCCCTGGAAACACCATATATTTT. The whole variable domain, filled in from reference TRBV2 and TRBJ1-3, reads EPEVTQTPSHQVTQMGQEVILRCVPISNHLYFYWYRQILGQKVEFLVSFYNNEISEKSEIFDDQFSVERPDGSNFTLKIRSTKLEDSAMYFCASRGDRGPGNTIYFGEGSWLTVV.

The J gene is TRBJ1-5, the V gene TRBV19; tentatively, D is TRBD1 (5 bases). The CDR3 spans 14 residues. The germline CDR1 and CDR2 sequences are LNHDA and SQIVND (reference sequence). V was pared by 6 bases and J by 2 bases, with 11 bases between. CDR3 sequence reads: CASSASGGNQPQHF. The CDR3, as DNA: TGTGCCAGTAGCGCGTCGGGGGGCAATCAGCCCCAGCATTTT.

The V gene is TRBV28, the J gene TRBJ1-1; D is possibly TRBD1 (5 bases). Per germline, CDR1 MDHEN and CDR2 SYDVKM. The CDR3 is 15 amino acids. V gave up 5 bases and J gave up 2 bases, with 15 bases separating them. The DNA of the CDR3 is TGTGCCAGCAGTCCCCTCGGGGGGAGAAACACTGAAGCTTTCTTT. Translating it yields CASSPLGGRNTEAFF.

This chain links TRBV19 with TRBJ1-3; a possible D gene is TRBD1 (6 bases). Germline CDR1 reads LNHDA; CDR2 reads SQIVND (reference sequence). Trimming took off 5 bases at V and 7 bases at J, with 18 bases between the two ends. CDR3 length: 15 residues. CDR3 amino acids: CASSPGGGLRNTIYF. CDR3 coding DNA: TGTGCCAGTAGTCCCGGTGGGGGGCTACGGAACACCATATATTTT. The full variable domain, with the rest looked up from reference TRBV19 and TRBJ1-3, is DGGITQSPKYLFRKEGQNVTLSCEQNLNHDAMYWYRQDPGQGLRLIYYSQIVNDFQKGDIAEGYSVSREKKESFPLTVTSAQKNPTAFYLCASSPGGGLRNTIYFGEGSWLTVV.

Only a few counts were recorded for this clone. J is TRBJ1-1 and V is TRBV7-9, with a possible D match to TRBD1 (6 bases). With 7 bases removed from V and 4 bases from J, the gap between germline ends came to 13 bases. Germline loops: CDR1 SEHNR, CDR2 FQNEAQ (reference sequence). The CDR3 is made up of 13 amino acids. Written as DNA, the CDR3 is TGTGCCAGCACTGGGGGGCAGAGCACTGAAGCTTTCTTT. Protein: CASTGGQSTEAFF.

The chain has TRBV25-1 and TRBJ2-5; the D call may be TRBD1 or TRBD2 (5 bases each). The CDR3 is 15 amino acids. Germline loops: CDR1 MGHDK, CDR2 SYGVNS. V was cut by 3 bases and J by 3 bases, with 14 bases left in between. DNA of the CDR3: TGTGCCAGCAGTGATCGGCGAGGGGCAGAAGAGACCCAGTACTTC. Amino acids: CASSDRRGAEETQYF.

The genes are TRBV25-1 and TRBJ1-1; possible D gene TRBD1, 5 bases. Per germline, CDR1 MGHDK and CDR2 SYGVNS. The CDR3 is made up of 16 amino acids. The V gene lost 3 bases and the J gene lost 4 bases, with 18 bases spanning the gap. CDR3 bases: TGTGCCAGCAGTGATTCCTTCCCCGGACACTCCACTGAAGCTTTCTTT. Translating gives CASSDSFPGHSTEAFF. The full variable domain, its missing parts supplied by reference TRBV25-1 and TRBJ1-1, is EADIYQTPRYLVIGTGKKITLECSQTMGHDKMYWYQQDPGMELHLIHYSYGVNSTEKGDLSSESTVSRIRTEHFPLTLESARPSHTSQYLCASSDSFPGHSTEAFFGQGTRLTVV.

The rearrangement links TRBV2 to TRBJ2-2, with a possible D match to TRBD1 (5 bases). The CDR3 sequence is 14 residues long. With 4 bases removed from V and 3 bases from J, the gap between germline ends came to 9 bases. In germline, CDR1 is SNHLY, CDR2 FYNNEI. CDR3 in amino acids: CASSVLQDTGELFF. CDR3 in DNA: TGTGCCAGCAGTGTTTTACAGGACACCGGGGAGCTGTTTTTT.

On this clone itself: At one boundary the junction diverges from the germline segment, which might be a read error. The V call is TRBV5-5, the J call TRBJ1-3; no definite D call. CDR1 is SGHKS and CDR2 is YYEKEE in the germline V gene (reference sequence). CDR3 length: 12 residues. CDR3 amino acids: CASSLVGSTIYF. In nucleotides, the CDR3 is TGTGCCAGCAGCTTGGTCGGAAGCACCATATATTTT.

The chain employs TRBV10-3 and TRBJ1-6, with D hard to call. Looked up from germline, CDR1 is ENHRY and CDR2 is SYGVKD. Between the trimmed V and J ends, which lost 0 bases and 3 bases, there was a span of 9 bases. This CDR3 has 16 residues. Here the CDR3 DNA reads TGTGCCATCAGTGAGTCAGGGCCCAACTATAATTCACCCCTCCACTTT. Its protein is CAISESGPNYNSPLHF.

Only one count was recorded for this clone. V is TRBV5-8 and J is TRBJ2-2; 13 bases line up with TRBD2. Germline V gene sequence: CDR1 SGHTS, CDR2 YDEGEE. CDR3 length: 16 amino acids. V was pared by 6 bases and J by 7 bases, with 9 bases of the junction left unmatched. The CDR3 DNA follows: TGTGCCAGCACCCGGGGACTAGCGGGGCGAAGCGGGGAGCTGTTTTTT. It is translated as CASTRGLAGRSGELFF.

About this clone itself: At one end, the junction sequence differs from germline, possibly due to a read error. This chain links TRBV5-6 with TRBJ2-5; TRBD2 agrees at 8 bases. The CDR3 has 16 amino acids. The V gene's germline CDR1 is SGHDT and CDR2 YYEEEE. CDR3: CASSYGVAGTQGTQYF. DNA for the CDR3: TGTGCCAGCAGCTACGGAGTAGCGGGGACCCAAGGGACCCAGTACTTC.

The chain employs TRBV11-3 and TRBJ1-2; D ambiguous. The CDR3 sequence is 15 residues long. Per the germline V gene, CDR1 is SGHNT and CDR2 is YENEEA. With 5 bases removed from V and 2 bases from J, the gap between germline ends came to 15 bases. This chain's CDR3 is CASSPSVVPNYGYTF. The DNA of the CDR3 is TGTGCCAGCAGCCCTTCGGTCGTACCAAACTATGGCTACACCTTC.